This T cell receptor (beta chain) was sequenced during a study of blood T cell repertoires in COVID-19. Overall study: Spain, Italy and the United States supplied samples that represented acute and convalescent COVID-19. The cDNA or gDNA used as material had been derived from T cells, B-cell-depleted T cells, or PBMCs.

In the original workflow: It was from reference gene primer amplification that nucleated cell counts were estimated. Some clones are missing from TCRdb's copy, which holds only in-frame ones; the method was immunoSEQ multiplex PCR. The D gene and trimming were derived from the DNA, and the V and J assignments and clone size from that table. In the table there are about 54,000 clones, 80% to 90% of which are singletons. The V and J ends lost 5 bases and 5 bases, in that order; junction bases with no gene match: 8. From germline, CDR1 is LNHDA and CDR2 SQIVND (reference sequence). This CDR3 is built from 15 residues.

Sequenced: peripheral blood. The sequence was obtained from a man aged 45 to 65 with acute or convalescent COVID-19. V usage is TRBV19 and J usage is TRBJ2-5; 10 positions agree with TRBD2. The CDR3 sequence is CASSQAGGPGETQYF. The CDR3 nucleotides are TGTGCCAGTAGTCAAGCGGGGGGGCCAGGGGAGACCCAGTACTTC. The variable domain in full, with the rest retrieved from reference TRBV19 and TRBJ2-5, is DGGITQSPKYLFRKEGQNVTLSCEQNLNHDAMYWYRQDPGQGLRLIYYSQIVNDFQKGDIAEGYSVSREKKESFPLTVTSAQKNPTAFYLCASSQAGGPGETQYFGPGTRLLVL.